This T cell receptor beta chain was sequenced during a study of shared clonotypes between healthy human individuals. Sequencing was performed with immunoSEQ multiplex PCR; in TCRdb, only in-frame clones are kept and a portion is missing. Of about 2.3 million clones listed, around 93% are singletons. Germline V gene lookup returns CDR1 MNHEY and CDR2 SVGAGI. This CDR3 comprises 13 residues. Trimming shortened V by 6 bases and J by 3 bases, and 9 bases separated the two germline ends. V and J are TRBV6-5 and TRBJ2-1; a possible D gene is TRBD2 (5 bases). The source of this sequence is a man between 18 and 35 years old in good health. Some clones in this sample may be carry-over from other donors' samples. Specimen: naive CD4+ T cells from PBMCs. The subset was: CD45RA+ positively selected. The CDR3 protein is CASRGVDYNEQFF. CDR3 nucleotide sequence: TGTGCCAGCAGGGGAGTCGACTACAATGAGCAGTTCTTC.